This T cell receptor beta chain stems from a study of PD-1 blockade in classical Hodgkin lymphoma. Study-wide results and limits: Newly diagnosed patients reportedly trailed healthy donors in baseline TCR diversity. Complete responders' diversity at baseline resembled that of newly diagnosed patients. It was CD4+ TCR diversity, not CD8+, that rose significantly by C4D1.

The time point was: cycle 4 day 1 (C4D1), after more than five weeks of nivolumab. Each of the patients experienced relapse following autologous stem cell transplantation, and their brentuximab vedotin exposure differed. Best outcomes ranged across complete response, partial response and progressive disease. Assay used: immunoSEQ multiplex PCR; TCRdb lists only in-frame clones, some missing. The data contain under 60,000 clones, 86% of them seen just once; the ten biggest clones take up 6.5% to 8.5%. About this clone: The antigen remains unidentified.

There are 15 residues in the CDR3. V trimming: 2 bases; J trimming: 5 bases; junction bases outside the gene matches: 11. CDR1 and CDR2 from the germline V gene are SQVTM and ANQGSEA. The source of this sequence is a human donor with classical Hodgkin lymphoma. V and J are TRBV29-1 and TRBJ2-5; 7 bases line up with TRBD1. The input for sequencing was peripheral blood mononuclear cells (PBMCs), taken before the fourth cycle of nivolumab. The CDR3 DNA reads as TGCAGCGTTGAATTAAGGCACAGGGGCGGGGAGACCCAGTACTTC. Its translation: CSVELRHRGGETQYF.